This TCR beta chain was captured by sequencing in a study of blood T cell repertoires in COVID-19. As for the study in general: The United States, Italy and Spain provided the acute and convalescent COVID-19 samples. Sources were T cells, B-cell-depleted T cells, or PBMCs; the material itself was cDNA or gDNA.

The CDR3 is made up of 12 amino acids. Trimming took 3 bases from V and 13 from J; bases not matched to a gene: 4. Per the germline V gene, CDR1 is WNHNN and CDR2 is SYGVQD (reference sequence). In the authors' workflow: Estimated nucleated cell counts came from reference gene primer amplification. TCRdb's copy holds only in-frame clones and misses some; the assay was immunoSEQ multiplex PCR. V, J and clone size were drawn from that table, and D and trimming were deduced from the DNA. The sample lists 57,000 or so clones, approximately 83% occurring once. This clone was counted between two and nine times.

This chain joins TRBV10-1 and TRBJ1-5, with 9 bases that match TRBD1. The sample was peripheral blood. The TCR sequence derives from a human donor in a cohort sampled during active COVID-19. The chain's CDR3 is CASSDGTGRQHF. For the CDR3, the DNA is TGCGCCAGCAGTGATGGGACAGGGAGACAGCATTTT.